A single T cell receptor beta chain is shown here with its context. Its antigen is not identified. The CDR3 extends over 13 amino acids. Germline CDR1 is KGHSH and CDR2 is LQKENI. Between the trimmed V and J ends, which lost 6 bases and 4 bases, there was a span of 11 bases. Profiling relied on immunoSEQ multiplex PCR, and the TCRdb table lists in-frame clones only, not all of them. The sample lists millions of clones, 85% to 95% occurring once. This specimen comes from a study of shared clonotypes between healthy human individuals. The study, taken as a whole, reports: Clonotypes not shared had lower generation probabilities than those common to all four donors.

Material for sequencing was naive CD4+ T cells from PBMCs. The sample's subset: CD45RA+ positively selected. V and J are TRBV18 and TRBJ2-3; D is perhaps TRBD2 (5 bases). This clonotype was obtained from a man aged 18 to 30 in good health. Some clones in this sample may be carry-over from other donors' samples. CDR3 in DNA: TGTGCCAGCTCGCCAACTAGTCCAGATACGCAGTATTTT. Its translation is CASSPTSPDTQYF.